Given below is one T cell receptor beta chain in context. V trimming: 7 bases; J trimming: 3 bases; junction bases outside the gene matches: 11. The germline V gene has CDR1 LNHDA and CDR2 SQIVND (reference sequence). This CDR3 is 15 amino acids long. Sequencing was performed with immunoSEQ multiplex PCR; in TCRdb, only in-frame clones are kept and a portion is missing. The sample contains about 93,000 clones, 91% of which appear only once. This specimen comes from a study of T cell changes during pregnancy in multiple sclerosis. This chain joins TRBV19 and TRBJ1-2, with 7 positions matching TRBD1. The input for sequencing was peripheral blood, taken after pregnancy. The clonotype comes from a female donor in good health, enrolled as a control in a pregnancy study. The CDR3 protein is CASTKGAKSHYGYTF. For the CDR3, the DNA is TGTGCCAGTACCAAGGGGGCGAAAAGTCACTATGGCTACACCTTC.